The next 7 T cell receptor beta chains were all read from a single sample in a study of T cell responses to AZD1222 COVID-19 vaccine. Generated by immunoSEQ multiplex PCR, the TCRdb table keeps only in-frame clones and is missing some. Of 170,000 or so clones listed, 93% were seen once; the top ten hold approximately 1%. This material consisted of peripheral blood, taken on day 0 of AZD1222 vaccination. The receptors were sampled from an adult in good health.

The DNA of the CDR3 is TGCGCCAGCAGTTTCCGCAGGGCCTCCTACGAGCAGTACTTC. Translating it yields CASSFRRASYEQYF. This rearrangement joins TRBV10-1 to TRBJ2-7; maybe TRBD1 (5 bases). This CDR3 spans 14 amino acids. In germline, CDR1 is WNHNN, CDR2 SYGVQD (reference sequence). The ends were cut back, 5 bases at V and 0 bases at J, with 11 bases in the middle.

This chain joins TRBV9 and TRBJ2-5, with 9 bases fitting TRBD1. The length of the CDR3 is 15 residues. Per the germline V gene, CDR1 is SGDLS and CDR2 is YYNGEE. The trim removed 3 bases at V and 5 bases at J, leaving 8 bases unmatched. Here the CDR3 reads CASSERDRVPETQYF. The CDR3 DNA reads as TGTGCCAGCAGCGAACGGGACAGGGTACCTGAGACCCAGTACTTC.

This rearrangement joins TRBV3-1 (or the pseudogene TRBV3-2) to TRBJ1-5; D might be TRBD1 (5 bases). The CDR3 contains 16 residues. The germline V and J ends were trimmed by 0 bases and 3 bases, with 12 bases remaining between them. Germline V gene lookup returns CDR1 LGHDT and CDR2 YNNKEL (reference sequence). CDR3 coding DNA: TGTGCCAGCAGCCAAGAGAGGCGACAGAACAATCAGCCCCAGCATTTT. Its protein is CASSQERRQNNQPQHF.

V usage is TRBV4-1 and J usage is TRBJ2-1; TRBD2 matches at 14 bases. This CDR3 region has 17 residues. CDR1 is MGHRA, CDR2 YSYEKL, per germline. Unmatched junction bases numbered 6, after V lost 1 base and J lost 7 bases. The CDR3 DNA reads TGCGCCAGCAGCCAAGTAATGGGACTAGCGGGGGATAATGAGCAGTTCTTC. Amino acids: CASSQVMGLAGDNEQFF.

This rearrangement joins TRBV18 to TRBJ2-6; D unresolved. V lost 3 bases and J 0 bases, leaving 9 bases between the germline ends. The CDR3 runs 16 residues. Per the germline V gene, CDR1 is KGHSH and CDR2 is LQKENI. The CDR3 protein is CASSPIQSSGANVLTF. DNA for the CDR3: TGTGCCAGCTCACCGATACAGAGCTCTGGGGCCAACGTCCTGACTTTC.

This sequence joins TRBV5-1 and TRBJ2-1; D is perhaps TRBD1 or TRBD2 (5 bases each). The CDR3 covers 15 residues. Germline CDR1 and CDR2: SGHRS and YFSETQ. Trimming removed 2 bases at V and 0 bases at J, with 9 bases between. The CDR3 is CASSLGTSSYNEQFF. The CDR3 DNA reads TGCGCCAGCAGCTTAGGGACGAGCTCCTACAATGAGCAGTTCTTC. Filled out from reference TRBV5-1 and TRBJ2-1, the complete variable domain reads KAGVTQTPRYLIKTRGQQVTLSCSPISGHRSVSWYQQTPGQGLQFLFEYFSETQRNKGNFPGRFSGRQFSNSRSEMNVSTLELGDSALYLCASSLGTSSYNEQFFGPGTRLTVL.

J is TRBJ2-1 and V is TRBV4-1; D unresolved. The CDR3 runs 15 residues. V was trimmed by 4 bases and J by 0 bases, leaving 10 bases between them. CDR1 and CDR2 from the germline V gene are MGHRA and YSYEKL. CDR3 protein: CASSPQRSSYNEQFF. The CDR3 DNA follows: TGCGCCAGCAGCCCGCAGAGGAGCTCCTACAATGAGCAGTTCTTC.